The 30 T cell receptor beta chains presented below share a single source sample, sequenced in a study of cytomegalovirus exposure and HLA in healthy donors. PCR employed 60 Vbeta and 13 Jbeta primers. Produced via immunoSEQ multiplex PCR; TCRdb's table is partial and in-frame only. The table has 100,000 or so clones, just over 75% seen once. Sequencing input: PBMCs. The receptors stem from a man aged 35 to 55 in good health and CMV-seropositive.

The chain couples TRBV25-1 to TRBJ2-5; D gene ambiguous. The CDR3 extends over 17 amino acids. V was pared by 2 bases and J by 1 base, with 17 bases between. In germline, CDR1 is MGHDK, CDR2 SYGVNS. The DNA for the CDR3 is TGTGCCAGCAGTGAAGAGTTTTCAGGAACTCTCCAAGAGACCCAGTACTTC. This codes for CASSEEFSGTLQETQYF.

The chain carries TRBV4-1 and TRBJ2-5; tentatively, D is TRBD2 (6 bases). The J call may be in error: the DNA end matches TRBJ2-7 better. Germline-derived CDR1 and CDR2 are MGHRA and YSYEKL. The CDR3 has 15 amino acids. The CDR3 here is CASSPSGGDTYEQYF. The CDR3 DNA reads as TGCGCCAGCAGCCCAAGCGGCGGGGATACCTACGAGCAGTACTTC.

The J gene is TRBJ2-5, the V gene TRBV28; 7 nucleotides match TRBD1. CDR1 is MDHEN, CDR2 SYDVKM, per germline. V trimming: 4 bases; J trimming: 2 bases; junction bases outside the gene matches: 10. The CDR3 has 16 amino acids. The CDR3 DNA reads as TGTGCCAGCAGTTCCTTCACCGGGACAGAACAAGAGACCCAGTACTTC. Translated, it gives CASSSFTGTEQETQYF.

This sequence joins TRBV6-5 and TRBJ1-6; 7 bases fit TRBD1. The junction had 5 bases not matched to a gene; V was cut back by 5 bases and J by 4 bases. The CDR3 loop spans 15 amino acids. Germline-derived CDR1 and CDR2 are MNHEY and SVGAGI. CDR3 bases: TGTGCCAGCAGTCATAGGGGGCTGTATAATTCACCCCTCCACTTT. It codes for CASSHRGLYNSPLHF.

This clone has just a few counts. The junction differs from germline at one of its ends, possibly a read error. Here the CDR3 reads CASSLNQAKNSQYF. The DNA of the CDR3 is TGTGCCAGCAGCTTGAATCAAGCCAAAAACAGTCAGTACTTC. The chain links TRBV5-8 to TRBJ2-4; D remains unclear. The CDR3 length is 14 residues. Per germline, CDR1 SGHTS and CDR2 YDEGEE.

This clone was seen once. This sequence joins TRBV12-5 and TRBJ2-1, with 7 bases identical to TRBD1. The CDR3 runs to 11 residues. Germline V lookup: CDR1 LGHNT, CDR2 FRNRAP. V lost 2 bases to trimming and J lost 14 bases; unmatched junction nucleotides: 3. Here the CDR3 DNA reads TGTGCTAGTGGTTTGTGGGACAGAGAGTTCTTC. It yields the protein CASGLWDREFF.

The genes are TRBV6-5 and TRBJ1-1; D is undetermined. The CDR3 length is 15 residues. Per germline, CDR1 MNHEY and CDR2 SVGAGI. Deletions cut 5 bases from V and 3 bases from J, with 16 bases between. The CDR3 bases are TGTGCCAGCAGTGGCGCCAGCTCCGGGGACACTGAAGCTTTCTTT. Translated, it gives CASSGASSGDTEAFF.

The V gene is TRBV9, the J gene TRBJ1-2; no clear D gene. The length of the CDR3 is 15 residues. Between the trimmed V and J ends, which lost 3 bases and 8 bases, there was a span of 20 bases. Germline CDR1 is SGDLS and CDR2 is YYNGEE. CDR3 amino acids: CASSAPVRGRGGYTF. CDR3 nucleotides: TGTGCCAGCAGCGCCCCCGTCAGAGGGCGCGGAGGCTACACCTTC.

The J gene is TRBJ2-1, the V gene TRBV7-3, with TRBD2 matching over 11 bases. Germline CDR1 reads SGHTA; CDR2 reads FQGTGA. The CDR3 consists of 14 residues. V was clipped by 5 bases and J by 6 bases; unmatched bases: 3. In DNA, the CDR3 is TGTGCCAGCAGCGTCCTAGCGGGAGGCAATGAGCAGTTCTTC. This encodes CASSVLAGGNEQFF.

CDR3 sequence: CASSLALGSAFF. CDR3 DNA: TGTGCCAGCAGCTTAGCGCTCGGTTCAGCTTTCTTT. The rearrangement links TRBV7-2 to TRBJ1-1, with no clear D. The CDR3 sequence is 12 residues long. Trimming removed 0 bases at V and 10 bases at J, with 9 bases between. Germline V gene lookup returns CDR1 SGHTA and CDR2 FQGNSA.

Of note for this clone: Other DNA sequences in this sample translate to the same CDR3. The chain recombines TRBV19 with TRBJ2-5; D perhaps matches TRBD2 (5 bases). Trimming left V 2 bases short and J 1 base short, with 8 bases between. In germline, CDR1 is LNHDA, CDR2 SQIVND (reference sequence). This CDR3 spans 14 amino acids. Written as DNA, the CDR3 is TGTGCCAGTAGTATATCGAGCGGCCAAGAGACCCAGTACTTC. Protein sequence: CASSISSGQETQYF.

Only one count was recorded for this clone. This sequence joins TRBV7-2 and TRBJ2-7; perhaps TRBD1 as D (5 bases). V was clipped by 1 base and J by 7 bases, with 11 bases between them. Germline-derived CDR1 and CDR2 are SGHTA and FQGNSA. This CDR3 is built from 13 residues. The chain's CDR3 is CASSLGVTVEQYF. The CDR3 DNA is TGTGCCAGCAGCTTAGGGGTGACAGTAGAGCAGTACTTC.

The V call is TRBV2, the J call TRBJ1-1; TRBD1 aligns across 9 bases. The CDR3 is 13 residues long. The V segment lost 7 bases and the J segment 1 base; nucleotides outside the gene matches: 1. CDR1 SNHLY and CDR2 FYNNEI come from the germline V gene. In nucleotides, the CDR3 is TGTGCCAGCATGGACAGGGGGAACACTGAAGCTTTCTTT. It codes for CASMDRGNTEAFF.

This chain connects TRBV10-3 to TRBJ2-3; D is perhaps TRBD2 (6 bases). The CDR3 is 15 residues long. CDR1 and CDR2 from the germline V gene are ENHRY and SYGVKD. The V gene lost 5 bases and the J gene lost 10 bases, with 22 bases spanning the gap. CDR3 sequence: CAISLGGPPPIAQYF. The CDR3 region has the DNA TGTGCCATCAGTCTTGGAGGGCCCCCTCCCATCGCGCAGTATTTT.

Points on this clone: Distinct nucleotide sequences in the sample also encode this CDR3. The V and J genes are TRBV2 and TRBJ2-7, with 8 bases identical to TRBD1. Unmatched junction bases numbered 3, after V lost 5 bases and J lost 0 bases. The CDR3 spans 14 residues. CDR1 and CDR2 from the germline V gene are SNHLY and FYNNEI. CDR3 loop: CASSRTGSSYEQYF. For the CDR3, the DNA is TGTGCCAGCAGTCGGACAGGGAGCTCCTACGAGCAGTACTTC.

The rearrangement uses TRBV7-2 and TRBJ2-1; D is ambiguous. The CDR3 spans 15 residues. Germline-derived CDR1 and CDR2 are SGHTA and FQGNSA. Trimming stripped 2 bases from V and 2 bases from J, with 10 bases between. The CDR3 loop is CASSLTVNTYNEQFF. CDR3 coding DNA: TGTGCCAGCAGCTTAACAGTTAATACCTACAATGAGCAGTTCTTC. The full variable domain, rest sourced from reference TRBV7-2 and TRBJ2-1, is GAGVSQSPSNKVTEKGKDVELRCDPISGHTALYWYRQSLGQGLEFLIYFQGNSAPDKSGLPSDRFSAERTGGSVSTLTIQRTQQEDSAVYLCASSLTVNTYNEQFFGPGTRLTVL.

CDR3 sequence reads: CASSPRAAQPGETQYF. As DNA, the CDR3 is TGTGCCAGTAGTCCTCGGGCCGCACAGCCGGGGGAGACCCAGTACTTC. This chain links TRBV19 with TRBJ2-5; possibly TRBD2 for D (5 bases). V shed 5 bases and J shed 5 bases, with 21 bases lying between them. This CDR3 has 16 residues. CDR1 LNHDA and CDR2 SQIVND come from the germline V gene (reference sequence).

The count of this clone is one. The rearrangement joins TRBV6-6 to TRBJ1-4; the D gene is possibly TRBD1 (6 bases). CDR1 is MNHNY, CDR2 SVGAGI, per germline (reference sequence). This CDR3 has 16 amino acids. Trimming took off 7 bases at V and 3 bases at J, with 18 bases between the two ends. This CDR3 reads CASILRGGAANEKLFF. CDR3 bases: TGTGCCAGCATCCTGAGGGGGGGAGCGGCTAATGAAAAACTGTTTTTT.

V is TRBV9 and J is TRBJ2-1; perhaps TRBD2 as D (6 bases). The CDR3 has 15 residues. Looked up from germline, CDR1 is SGDLS and CDR2 is YYNGEE. V was clipped by 4 bases and J by 0 bases, with 11 bases between them. The CDR3 reads CASSPAGLSYNEQFF. Here the CDR3 DNA reads TGTGCCAGCAGCCCGGCGGGACTCTCCTACAATGAGCAGTTCTTC.

This chain connects TRBV30 to TRBJ2-3; 7 nucleotides line up with TRBD2. The CDR3 is 15 amino acids. From germline, CDR1 is GTSNPN and CDR2 SVGIG (reference sequence). V shed 4 bases, J shed 2 bases, and the junction held 9 bases outside the gene matches. The CDR3 reads CAWKGRGDLTDTQYF. CDR3 nucleotide sequence: TGTGCCTGGAAAGGACGGGGGGACCTCACAGATACGCAGTATTTT.

The chain carries TRBV4-2 and TRBJ2-7, with 10 bases fitting TRBD2. Germline V gene lookup returns CDR1 LGHNA and CDR2 YNFKEQ. The CDR3 is 16 residues long. With 3 bases clipped from V and 0 bases from J, the junction kept 5 bases outside the gene matches. CDR3 loop: CASSQGSGGSSYEQYF. DNA for the CDR3: TGTGCCAGCAGCCAGGGTAGCGGGGGGAGCTCCTACGAGCAGTACTTC.

The chain has TRBV7-9 and TRBJ1-1; the D is unclear. The V end lost 2 bases, the J end lost 3 bases, and 13 bases lay between the germline ends. The CDR3 runs to 15 residues. Germline loops: CDR1 SEHNR, CDR2 FQNEAQ (reference sequence). The DNA of the CDR3 is TGTGCCAGCAGCTTATATCCCAGCGATTACACTGAAGCTTTCTTT. Its translation is CASSLYPSDYTEAFF.

V and J are TRBV4-2 and TRBJ2-5, with D uncertain. In germline, CDR1 is LGHNA, CDR2 YNFKEQ. Trimming shortened V by 4 bases and J by 3 bases, and 15 bases separated the two germline ends. The CDR3 loop spans 15 amino acids. The CDR3 DNA sequence: TGTGCCAGCAGCCTCTGGCTAGACGGCGAAGAGACCCAGTACTTC. Translated, it gives CASSLWLDGEETQYF.

The rearrangement uses TRBV7-9 and TRBJ2-7; D is perhaps TRBD1 (5 bases). The germline V and J ends were trimmed by 5 bases and 1 base, with 12 bases remaining between them. Per germline, CDR1 SEHNR and CDR2 FQNEAQ (reference sequence). The length of the CDR3 is 14 residues. The CDR3 DNA sequence: TGTGCCAGCAGCCCCCAGGGTATGTCCTACGAGCAGTACTTC. Its protein product is CASSPQGMSYEQYF.

The chain links TRBV19 to TRBJ1-1, with 9 bases fitting TRBD1. J lost 10 bases, V lost 5 bases, and 11 bases had no gene match. This CDR3 has 14 residues. In germline, CDR1 is LNHDA, CDR2 SQIVND (reference sequence). CDR3 sequence reads: CASSADRGGYRAFF. The CDR3 DNA reads TGTGCCAGTAGTGCGGACAGGGGTGGATATCGAGCTTTCTTT.

The V gene is TRBV18, the J gene TRBJ1-4, with unresolved D. The CDR3 has 16 amino acids. V lost 2 bases and J lost 0, with 10 bases in between. Germline assignment: CDR1 KGHSH and CDR2 LQKENI. As DNA, the CDR3 is TGTGCCAGCTCACCATTCGGGGATCCAACTAATGAAAAACTGTTTTTT. Protein product: CASSPFGDPTNEKLFF.

This chain joins TRBV7-2 and TRBJ2-3; 13 positions agree with TRBD2. With V trimmed by 5 bases and J by 4 bases, 6 bases remained unmatched. This CDR3 is built from 16 residues. Germline V gives CDR1 SGHTA, CDR2 FQGNSA. This CDR3 reads CASSPLAGGRADTQYF. The CDR3 DNA reads as TGTGCCAGCAGCCCACTAGCGGGGGGGCGGGCAGATACGCAGTATTTT. Complete variable domain (other parts from reference TRBV7-2 and TRBJ2-3): GAGVSQSPSNKVTEKGKDVELRCDPISGHTALYWYRQSLGQGLEFLIYFQGNSAPDKSGLPSDRFSAERTGGSVSTLTIQRTQQEDSAVYLCASSPLAGGRADTQYFGPGTRLTVL.

V usage is TRBV30 and J usage is TRBJ1-6; D not resolved. The ends were cut back, 3 bases at V and 0 bases at J, with 12 bases in the middle. The CDR3 sequence is 16 residues long. From germline, CDR1 is GTSNPN and CDR2 SVGIG (reference sequence). The CDR3, as DNA: TGTGCCTGGAGCCCAGGTCTAAGCTCCTATAATTCACCCCTCCACTTT. Translated, it gives CAWSPGLSSYNSPLHF.

The rearrangement joins TRBV7-9 to TRBJ2-1; 10 bases agree with TRBD2. CDR3 size: 15 residues. Unmatched junction bases numbered 10, after V lost 5 bases and J lost 9 bases. The germline V gene encodes CDR1 SEHNR and CDR2 FQNEAQ (reference sequence). The CDR3 is CASSQGSGGRSEQFF. CDR3 DNA sequence: TGTGCCAGCAGCCAAGGTAGCGGGGGGCGCAGTGAGCAGTTCTTC.

The genes are TRBV2 and TRBJ2-3, with 11 bases matching TRBD1. Germline assignment: CDR1 SNHLY and CDR2 FYNNEI. This CDR3 contains 15 residues. The V segment lost 2 bases and the J segment 7 bases; nucleotides outside the gene matches: 5. The CDR3 protein is CASSEQDRGRNTQYF. CDR3 bases: TGTGCCAGCAGTGAACAGGACAGGGGGCGAAATACGCAGTATTTT.